The next 4 T cell receptor beta chains were all read from a single sample in a study of cytomegalovirus exposure and HLA in healthy donors. 13 Jbeta primers and 60 Vbeta primers were used for the PCR. Here immunoSEQ multiplex PCR was the method, and the copy in TCRdb shows in-frame clones only, minus some. The sample has just over 150,000 clones; approximately 72% are singletons. The sequenced material came from PBMCs. Source of these receptors: a female donor in good health and CMV-seronegative.

The chain recombines TRBV19 with TRBJ1-2; TRBD1 might be the D (5 bases). From germline, CDR1 is LNHDA and CDR2 SQIVND (reference sequence). V lost 2 bases to trimming and J lost 7 bases, with 14 bases between them. The CDR3 consists of 14 residues. The CDR3: CASSITGGLGGYTF. CDR3 nucleotides: TGTGCCAGTAGTATAACGGGGGGACTTGGTGGCTACACCTTC.

This clone came up once. The rearrangement uses TRBV2 and TRBJ1-1; possibly TRBD1 for D (5 bases). Deletions cut 2 bases from V and 5 bases from J, with 6 bases between. Germline CDR1 and CDR2: SNHLY and FYNNEI. This CDR3 comprises 12 residues. In DNA, the CDR3 is TGTGCCAGCAGTGAAAAGGGGACTGAAGCTTTCTTT. It codes for CASSEKGTEAFF.

This chain uses TRBV10-1 with TRBJ1-2; D remains unclear. Germline CDR1 and CDR2: WNHNN and SYGVQD (reference sequence). The CDR3 spans 13 residues. Between the trimmed V and J ends, which lost 8 bases and 2 bases, there was a span of 12 bases. The CDR3 region is CASLERANYGYTF. The CDR3 bases are TGCGCCAGCCTTGAGAGGGCGAACTATGGCTACACCTTC.

The chain has TRBV6-5 and TRBJ2-1; weak D call: TRBD2 (5 bases). CDR1 MNHEY and CDR2 SVGAGI come from the germline V gene. The CDR3 has 15 amino acids. Trimming pared 2 bases from V and 10 bases from J, leaving 18 bases between. CDR3: CASSYDGGAGVEQFF. CDR3 sequence (DNA): TGTGCCAGCAGTTACGATGGCGGCGCCGGGGTCGAGCAGTTCTTC.